This T cell receptor beta chain was identified in a study of beta chain features in type 1 diabetes. This clone was counted between two and nine times. Since all of the isolated RNA was reverse transcribed, expressed TCRB transcripts were what got sequenced. Sequenced by immunoSEQ multiplex PCR; TCRdb stores in-frame clones only, minus some. The repertoire holds 850,000 to 900,000 clones, with roughly a sixth as singletons. The material sequenced was naive CD4+ T cells from blood. This sequence was found in a woman aged 18-29 years in good health.

CDR3 amino acids: CASRTTSGRANEQFF. Written as DNA, the CDR3 is TGTGCCAGTAGAACAACTAGCGGGAGGGCTAATGAGCAGTTCTTC. The rearrangement joins TRBV19 to TRBJ2-1; TRBD2 aligns across 13 bases. With 6 bases clipped from V and 7 bases from J, the junction kept 6 bases outside the gene matches. Germline V lookup: CDR1 LNHDA, CDR2 SQIVND (reference sequence). The CDR3 totals 15 residues. Full variable domain (remainder filled in from reference TRBV19 and TRBJ2-1): DGGITQSPKYLFRKEGQNVTLSCEQNLNHDAMYWYRQDPGQGLRLIYYSQIVNDFQKGDIAEGYSVSREKKESFPLTVTSAQKNPTAFYLCASRTTSGRANEQFFGPGTRLTVL.